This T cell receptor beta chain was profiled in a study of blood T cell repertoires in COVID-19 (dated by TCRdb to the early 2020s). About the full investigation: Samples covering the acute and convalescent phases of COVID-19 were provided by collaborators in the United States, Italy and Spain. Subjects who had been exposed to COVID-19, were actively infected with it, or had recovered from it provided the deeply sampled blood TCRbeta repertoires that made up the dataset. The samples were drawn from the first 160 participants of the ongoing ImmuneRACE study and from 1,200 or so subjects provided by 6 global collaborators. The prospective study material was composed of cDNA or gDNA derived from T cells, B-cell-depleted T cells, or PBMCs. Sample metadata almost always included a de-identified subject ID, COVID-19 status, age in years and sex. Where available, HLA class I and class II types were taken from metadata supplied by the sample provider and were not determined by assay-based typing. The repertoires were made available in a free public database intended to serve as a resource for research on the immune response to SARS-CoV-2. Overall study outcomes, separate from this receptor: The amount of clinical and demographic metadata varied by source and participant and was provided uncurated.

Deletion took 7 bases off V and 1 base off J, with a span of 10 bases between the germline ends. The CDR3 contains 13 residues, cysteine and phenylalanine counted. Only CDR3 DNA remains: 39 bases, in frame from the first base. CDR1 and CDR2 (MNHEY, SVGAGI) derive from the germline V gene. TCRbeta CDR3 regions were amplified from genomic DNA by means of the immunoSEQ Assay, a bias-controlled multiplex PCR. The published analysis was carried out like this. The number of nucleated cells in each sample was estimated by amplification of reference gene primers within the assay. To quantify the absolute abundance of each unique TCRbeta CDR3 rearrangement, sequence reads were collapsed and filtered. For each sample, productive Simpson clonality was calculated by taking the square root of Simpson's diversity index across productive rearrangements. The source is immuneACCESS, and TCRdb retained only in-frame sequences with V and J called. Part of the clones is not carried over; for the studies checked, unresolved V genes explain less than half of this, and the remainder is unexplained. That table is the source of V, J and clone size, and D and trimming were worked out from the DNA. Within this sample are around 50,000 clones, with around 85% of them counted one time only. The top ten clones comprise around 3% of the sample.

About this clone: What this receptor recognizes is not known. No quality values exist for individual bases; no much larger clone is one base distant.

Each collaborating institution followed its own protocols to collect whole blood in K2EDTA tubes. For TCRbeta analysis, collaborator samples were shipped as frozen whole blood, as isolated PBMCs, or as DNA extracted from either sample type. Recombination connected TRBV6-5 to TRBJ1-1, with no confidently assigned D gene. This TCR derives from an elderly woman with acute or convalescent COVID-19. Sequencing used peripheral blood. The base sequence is TGTGCCAGCATCAGAACGCCGAACACTGAAGCTTTCTTT. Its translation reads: CASIRTPNTEAFF.